This T cell receptor beta chain was found in a study of T-cell memory formation after mild COVID-19. This clonotype was seen a few times. TCRdb passed the 5' RACE reads through MiXCR, listing each CDR3 protein once. Of approximately 450,000 distinct CDR3 sequences listed, about 20% are singletons. Sequenced input: PBMCs or a T cell subset sorted from them (not recorded which). The receptor's source is an adult woman who had mild COVID-19 (a few samples of this study predate the infection). Cell type and time point are not known.

CDR3 amino acids: CASSQAGGRAYNEQFF. As DNA, the CDR3 is TGTGCCAGCAGCCAAGCAGGAGGGAGGGCTTACAATGAGCAGTTCTTC. The gene calls are TRBV3-1 and TRBJ2-1; 7 nucleotides match TRBD2. The germline CDR1 and CDR2 sequences are LGHDT and YNNKEL (reference sequence). V trimming: 1 base; J trimming: 4 bases; junction bases outside the gene matches: 7. The CDR3 consists of 16 residues.